This T cell receptor beta chain stems from a study of T-cell reconstitution after alpha-beta-depleted transplantation in children. CDR1 is DFQATT and CDR2 is SNEGSKA in the germline V gene (reference sequence). Germline trimming cut 6 bases from V and 2 bases from J; bases unmatched to any gene: 11. This CDR3 contains 16 residues. Preparation of the TCRbeta library was carried out with unique molecular identifiers. TCRdb recomputed calls from the PCR reads with MiXCR, one row per CDR3 protein. The table has 280,000 or so distinct CDR3 sequences, roughly 10% seen once. This clonotype was recorded at least ten times.

V usage is TRBV20-1 and J usage is TRBJ2-2; the match to TRBD2 covers 8 bases. The source material was peripheral blood, sampled 180 days after TCRalphabeta/CD19-depleted stem cell transplant. The sequence derives from a male patient between 2 and 15 years old who had a stem cell transplant for chronic granulomatous disease, so the T cells may come from the graft donor. CDR3 amino acids: CSAPKLAGGNTGELFF. DNA of the CDR3: TGCAGTGCGCCTAAGCTTGCGGGGGGAAACACCGGGGAGCTGTTTTTT.